This T cell receptor beta chain was recorded in a study of T-cell reconstitution after alpha-beta-depleted transplantation in children. Whole-study results and caveats: After transplant, at about two months, alpha-beta T cells were reportedly derived from several hundred expanded graft clones. T-cell counts and diversity at one year post-transplant came mainly from newly produced T cells. Some patients owed their high day-60 TCRbeta diversity to surviving recipient T cells and thymic progenitors.

The V and J ends lost 3 bases and 4 bases respectively, with 10 bases between them. Germline CDR1 and CDR2: MNHEY and SVGEGT. The CDR3 spans 14 residues. TCRbeta library construction was performed incorporating unique molecular identifiers. TCRdb redid the calling of the PCR reads with MiXCR, one entry per CDR3 protein. The sample yields more than 200,000 distinct CDR3 sequences, roughly 18% seen once. This clonotype has a handful of counts. Its antigen remains unidentified. This sequence was found in a male patient under 10 years old who had a stem cell transplant for acute lymphoblastic leukemia, so the T cells may come from the graft donor. V usage is TRBV6-2 or TRBV6-3 and J usage is TRBJ2-1; D is unclear. This specimen consisted of PBMCs, mostly from graft donor cells, obtained 360 days after TCRalphabeta/CD19-depleted stem cell transplant. DNA of the CDR3: TGTGCCAGCAGTTATTCCGACCGATACAATGAGCAGTTCTTC. Translating gives CASSYSDRYNEQFF.